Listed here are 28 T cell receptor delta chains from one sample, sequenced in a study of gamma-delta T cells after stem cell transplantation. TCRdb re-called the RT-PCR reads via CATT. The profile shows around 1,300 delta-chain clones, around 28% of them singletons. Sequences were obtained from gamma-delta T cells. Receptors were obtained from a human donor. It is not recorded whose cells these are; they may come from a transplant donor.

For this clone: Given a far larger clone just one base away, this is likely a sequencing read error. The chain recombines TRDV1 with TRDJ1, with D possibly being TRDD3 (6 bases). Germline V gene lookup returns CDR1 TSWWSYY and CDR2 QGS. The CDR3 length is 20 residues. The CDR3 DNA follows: TGTGCTCTTGGGGAACTGGAGTTCCCCCTTGCGGGGGACTACACCGATAAACCCATCTTT. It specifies CALGELEFPLAGDYTDKPIF.

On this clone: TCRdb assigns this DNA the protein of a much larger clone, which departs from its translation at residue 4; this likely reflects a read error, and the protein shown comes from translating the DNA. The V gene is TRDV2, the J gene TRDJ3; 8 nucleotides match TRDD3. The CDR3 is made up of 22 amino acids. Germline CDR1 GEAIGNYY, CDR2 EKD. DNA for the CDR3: TGTGCCTGTAACACCGTTAATGGGGGATCAAGTTTACGCTCCTGGGACACCCGACAGATGTTTTTC. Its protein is CACNTVNGGSSLRSWDTRQMFF.

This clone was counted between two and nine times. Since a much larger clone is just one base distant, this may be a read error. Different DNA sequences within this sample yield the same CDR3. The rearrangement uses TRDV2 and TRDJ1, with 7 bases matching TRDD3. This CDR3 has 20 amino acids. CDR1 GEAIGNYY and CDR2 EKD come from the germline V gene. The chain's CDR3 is CACDLFPRSSGDQNTDKLIF. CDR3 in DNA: TGTGCCTGTGATTTATTCCCGCGGTCTTCGGGGGATCAAAACACCGATAAGCTCATCTTT.

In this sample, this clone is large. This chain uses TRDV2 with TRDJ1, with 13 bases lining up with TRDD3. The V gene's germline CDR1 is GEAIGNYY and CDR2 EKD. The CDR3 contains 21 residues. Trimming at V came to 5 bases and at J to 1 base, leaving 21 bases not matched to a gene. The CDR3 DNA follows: TGTGCCTGTGGCTCTTCCCCTCATCTGAACTGGGGGATACGATTCACCGATAAACTCATCTTT. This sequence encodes CACGSSPHLNWGIRFTDKLIF.

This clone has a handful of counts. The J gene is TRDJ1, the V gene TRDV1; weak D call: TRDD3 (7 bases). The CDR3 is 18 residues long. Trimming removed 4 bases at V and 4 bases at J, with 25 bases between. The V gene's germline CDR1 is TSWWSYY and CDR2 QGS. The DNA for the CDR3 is TGTGCTCTTGGGGGTCGGCCTTCCGCGTACTGGGGAGGCGATAAACTCATCTTT. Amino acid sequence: CALGGRPSAYWGGDKLIF.

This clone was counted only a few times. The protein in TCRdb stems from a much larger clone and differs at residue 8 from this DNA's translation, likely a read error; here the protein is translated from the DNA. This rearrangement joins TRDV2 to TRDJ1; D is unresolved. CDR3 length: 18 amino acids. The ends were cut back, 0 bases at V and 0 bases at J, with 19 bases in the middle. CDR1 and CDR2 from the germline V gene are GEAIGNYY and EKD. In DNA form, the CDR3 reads TGTGCCTGTGACACCCTGCTGGCACCGAATTCATACACCGATAAACTCATCTTT. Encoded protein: CACDTLLAPNSYTDKLIF.

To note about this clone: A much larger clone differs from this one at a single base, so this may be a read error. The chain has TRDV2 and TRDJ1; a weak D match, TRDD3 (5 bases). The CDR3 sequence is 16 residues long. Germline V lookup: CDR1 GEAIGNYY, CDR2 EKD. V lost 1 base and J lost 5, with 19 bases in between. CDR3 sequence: CACDTVLPGARDKLIF. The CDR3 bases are TGTGCCTGTGACACGGTACTGCCGGGGGCGAGAGATAAACTCATCTTT.

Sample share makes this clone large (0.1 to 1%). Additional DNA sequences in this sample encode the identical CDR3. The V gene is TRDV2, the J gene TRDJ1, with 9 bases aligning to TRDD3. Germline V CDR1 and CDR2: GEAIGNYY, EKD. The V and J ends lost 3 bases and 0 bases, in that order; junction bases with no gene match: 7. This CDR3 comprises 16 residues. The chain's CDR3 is CACDQLTGGHTDKLIF. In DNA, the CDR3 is TGTGCCTGTGACCAGCTTACTGGGGGACACACCGATAAACTCATCTTT.

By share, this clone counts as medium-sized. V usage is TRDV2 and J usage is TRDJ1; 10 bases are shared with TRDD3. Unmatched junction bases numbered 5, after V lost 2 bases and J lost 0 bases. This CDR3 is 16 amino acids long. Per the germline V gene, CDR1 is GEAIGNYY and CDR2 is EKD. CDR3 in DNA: TGTGCCTGTGACATGATTACTGGGGGATACACCGATAAACTCATCTTT. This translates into CACDMITGGYTDKLIF.

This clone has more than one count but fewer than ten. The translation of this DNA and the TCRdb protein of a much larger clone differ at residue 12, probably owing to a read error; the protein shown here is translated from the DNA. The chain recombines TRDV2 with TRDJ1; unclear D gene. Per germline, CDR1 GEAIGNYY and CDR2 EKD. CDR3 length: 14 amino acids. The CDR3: CACEQLTYTDKPIF. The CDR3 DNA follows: TGTGCCTGTGAGCAACTGACTTACACCGATAAACCCATCTTT.

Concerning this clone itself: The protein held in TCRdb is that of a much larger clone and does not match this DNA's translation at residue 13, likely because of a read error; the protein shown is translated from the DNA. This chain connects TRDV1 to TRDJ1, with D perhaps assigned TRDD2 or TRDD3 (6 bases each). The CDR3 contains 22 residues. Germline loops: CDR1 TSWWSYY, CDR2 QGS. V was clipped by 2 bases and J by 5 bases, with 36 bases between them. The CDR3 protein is CALGESPSPRRWRIPRGDKLIF. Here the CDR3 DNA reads TGTGCTCTTGGGGAAAGTCCTTCCCCCCGTCGGTGGAGGATACCCCGCGGGGATAAACTCATCTTT.

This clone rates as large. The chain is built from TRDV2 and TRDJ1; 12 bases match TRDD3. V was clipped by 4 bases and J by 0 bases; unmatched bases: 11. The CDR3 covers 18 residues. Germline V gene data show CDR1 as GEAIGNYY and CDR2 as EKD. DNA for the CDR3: TGTGCCTGTGATAACCTGGGGGATACGCTACGGTACACCGATAAACTCATCTTT. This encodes CACDNLGDTLRYTDKLIF.

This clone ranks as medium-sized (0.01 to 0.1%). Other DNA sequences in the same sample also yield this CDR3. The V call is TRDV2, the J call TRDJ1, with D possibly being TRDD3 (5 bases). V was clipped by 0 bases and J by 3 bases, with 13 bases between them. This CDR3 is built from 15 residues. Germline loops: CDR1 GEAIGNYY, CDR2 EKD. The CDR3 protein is CACDTVGGFADKLIF. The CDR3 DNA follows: TGTGCCTGTGACACCGTCGGGGGTTTCGCCGATAAACTCATCTTT.

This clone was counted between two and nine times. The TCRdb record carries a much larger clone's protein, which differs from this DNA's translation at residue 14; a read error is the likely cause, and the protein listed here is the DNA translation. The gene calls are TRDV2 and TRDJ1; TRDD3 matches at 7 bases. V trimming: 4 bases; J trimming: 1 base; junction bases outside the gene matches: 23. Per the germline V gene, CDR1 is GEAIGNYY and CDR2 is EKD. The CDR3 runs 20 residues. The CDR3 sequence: CACDSLGATTSGVCTDKLIF. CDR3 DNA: TGTGCCTGTGATTCTCTGGGGGCTACTACGTCCGGGGTGTGCACCGATAAACTCATCTTT.

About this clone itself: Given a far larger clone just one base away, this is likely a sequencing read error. DNA for the CDR3: TGTGCTCTTGGGGAAATAAGGACCCGTCGACTGGGGGGCAATAAACTCATCTTT. It specifies CALGEIRTRRLGGNKLIF. The rearrangement joins TRDV1 to TRDJ1, with 8 positions matching TRDD3. The V gene end was trimmed by 2 bases and the J gene end by 6 bases; junction bases not matched to a gene: 17. The CDR3 runs to 18 residues. Germline V lookup: CDR1 TSWWSYY, CDR2 QGS.

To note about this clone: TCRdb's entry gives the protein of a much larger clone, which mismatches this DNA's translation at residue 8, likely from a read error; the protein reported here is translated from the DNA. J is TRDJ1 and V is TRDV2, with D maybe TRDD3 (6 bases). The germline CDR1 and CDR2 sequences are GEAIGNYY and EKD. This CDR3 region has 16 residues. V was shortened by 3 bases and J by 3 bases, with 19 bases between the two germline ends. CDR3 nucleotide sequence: TGTGCCTGTGACGACCTGGGGCCATTAAAAGCCGATAAACTCATCTTT. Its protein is CACDDLGPLKADKLIF.

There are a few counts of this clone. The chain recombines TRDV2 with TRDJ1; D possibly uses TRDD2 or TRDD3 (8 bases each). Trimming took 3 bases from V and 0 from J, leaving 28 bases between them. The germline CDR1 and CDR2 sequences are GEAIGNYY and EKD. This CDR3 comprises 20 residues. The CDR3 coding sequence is TGTGCCTGTGACTCGATCTTCCTACTCGGGGGATATACTTACACCGATAAACTCATCTTT. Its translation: CACDSIFLLGGYTYTDKLIF.

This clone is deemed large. CDR3 sequence reads: CACDTVSAKRGVTDKLIF. The CDR3 DNA reads as TGTGCCTGTGACACCGTGAGCGCCAAGCGAGGGGTCACCGATAAACTCATCTTT. The gene calls are TRDV2 and TRDJ1, with D unresolved. CDR1 and CDR2 from the germline V gene are GEAIGNYY and EKD. Trimming cost V 0 bases and J 1 base, with 20 bases left between them. The CDR3 is made up of 18 amino acids.

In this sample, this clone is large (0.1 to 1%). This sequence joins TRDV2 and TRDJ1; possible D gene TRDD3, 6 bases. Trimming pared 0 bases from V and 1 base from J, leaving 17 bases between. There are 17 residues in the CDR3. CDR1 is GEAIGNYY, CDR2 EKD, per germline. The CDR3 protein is CACDTAGDHNFTDKLIF. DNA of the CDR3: TGTGCCTGTGACACCGCTGGGGACCACAACTTCACCGATAAACTCATCTTT.

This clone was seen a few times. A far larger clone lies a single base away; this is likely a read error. The chain's CDR3 is CACDQVTLGSWGTRQMFF. CDR3 in DNA: TGTGCCTGTGACCAAGTTACCTTGGGCTCCTGGGGCACCCGACAGATGTTTTTC. The chain couples TRDV2 to TRDJ3, with TRDD3 as a possible D gene (6 bases). The CDR3 spans 18 residues. From germline, CDR1 is GEAIGNYY and CDR2 EKD.

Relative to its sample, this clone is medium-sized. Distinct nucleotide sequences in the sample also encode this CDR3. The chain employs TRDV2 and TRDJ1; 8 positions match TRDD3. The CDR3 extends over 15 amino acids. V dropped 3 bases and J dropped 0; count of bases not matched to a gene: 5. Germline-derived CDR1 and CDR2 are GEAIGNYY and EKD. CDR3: CACDRLGVYTDKLIF. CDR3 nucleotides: TGTGCCTGTGACCGACTGGGGGTATACACCGATAAACTCATCTTT.

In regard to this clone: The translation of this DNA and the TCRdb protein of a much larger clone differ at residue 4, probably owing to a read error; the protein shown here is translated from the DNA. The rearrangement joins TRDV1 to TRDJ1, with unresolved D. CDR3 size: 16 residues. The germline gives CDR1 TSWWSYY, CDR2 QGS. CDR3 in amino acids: CALEEPMYPYTDKLIF. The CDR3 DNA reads TGTGCTCTTGAGGAACCTATGTACCCATACACCGATAAACTCATCTTT.

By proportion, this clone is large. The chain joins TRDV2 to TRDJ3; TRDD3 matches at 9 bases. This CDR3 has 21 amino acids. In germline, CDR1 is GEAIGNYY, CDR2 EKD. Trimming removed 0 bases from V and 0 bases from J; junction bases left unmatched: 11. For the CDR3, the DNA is TGTGCCTGTGACACCATGGAACTGGGGGAAAGAACCTCCTGGGACACCCGACAGATGTTTTTC. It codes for CACDTMELGERTSWDTRQMFF.

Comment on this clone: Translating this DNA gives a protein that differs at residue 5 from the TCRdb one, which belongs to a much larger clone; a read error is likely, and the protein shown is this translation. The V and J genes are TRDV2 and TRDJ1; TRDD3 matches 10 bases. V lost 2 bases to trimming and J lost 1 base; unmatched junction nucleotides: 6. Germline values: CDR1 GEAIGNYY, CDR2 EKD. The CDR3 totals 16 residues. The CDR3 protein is CACDSMGDTITDKLIF. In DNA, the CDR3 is TGTGCCTGTGACAGCATGGGGGATACCATCACCGATAAACTCATCTTT.

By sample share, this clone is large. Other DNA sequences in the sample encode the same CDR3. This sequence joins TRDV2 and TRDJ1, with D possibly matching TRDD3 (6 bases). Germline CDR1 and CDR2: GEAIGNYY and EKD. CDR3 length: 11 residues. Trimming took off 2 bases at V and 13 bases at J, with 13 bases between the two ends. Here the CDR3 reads CACDINRGSIF. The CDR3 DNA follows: TGTGCCTGTGACATAAACCGGGGATCCATCTTT.

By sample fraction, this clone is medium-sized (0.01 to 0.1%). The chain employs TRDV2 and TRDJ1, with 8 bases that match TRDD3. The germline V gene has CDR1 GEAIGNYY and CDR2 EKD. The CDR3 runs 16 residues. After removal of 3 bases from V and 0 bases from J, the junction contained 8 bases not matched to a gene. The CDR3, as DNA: TGTGCCTGTGACCCCCTACTGGGGGGGTACACCGATAAACTCATCTTT. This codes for CACDPLLGGYTDKLIF.

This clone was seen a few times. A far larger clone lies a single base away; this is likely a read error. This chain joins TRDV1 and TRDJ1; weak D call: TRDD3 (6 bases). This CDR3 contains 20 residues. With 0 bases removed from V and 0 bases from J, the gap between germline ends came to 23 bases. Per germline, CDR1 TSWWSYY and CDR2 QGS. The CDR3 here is CALGELESPLAGDYTDKLIF. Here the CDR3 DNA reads TGTGCTCTTGGGGAACTGGAGTCCCCCCTTGCGGGGGACTACACCGATAAACTCATCTTT.

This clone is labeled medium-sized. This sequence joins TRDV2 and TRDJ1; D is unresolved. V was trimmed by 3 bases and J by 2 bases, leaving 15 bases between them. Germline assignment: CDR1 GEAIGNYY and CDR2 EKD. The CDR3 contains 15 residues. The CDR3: CACDLLLGPTDKLIF. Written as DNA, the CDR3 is TGTGCCTGTGACCTCCTGCTTGGCCCGACCGATAAACTCATCTTT.